This section outlines one T cell receptor beta chain sequence together with its context. Antigen specificity is unknown. One end of the junction does not line up with germline, which may come from a read error. The sample is drawn from a study of cytomegalovirus exposure and HLA in healthy donors. Overall study findings and caveats: Subsequent analysis showed first-cohort TCR clusters tending to co-occur in over a hundred validation repertoires. Associated with cytomegalovirus, according to the listing, were approximately 160 TCR beta chains. Most TCR sequences showed up rarely, but some public TCRs showed up in many donors.

This CDR3 is built from 16 residues. Per germline, CDR1 MDHEN and CDR2 SYDVKM. The donors were members of the roughly 130-subject validation cohort (separate from the approximately 650-subject first cohort). Profiling relied on immunoSEQ multiplex PCR, and the TCRdb table lists in-frame clones only, not all of them. Among some 98,000 clones listed, approximately 90% were seen once. The sequence came from a woman under 40 in good health and CMV-seronegative. The V gene is TRBV28, the J gene TRBJ2-7, with D possibly TRBD2 on 6 matching bases. Sequencing was performed on PBMCs. CDR3: CASRLSPDYTSYEQYF. As DNA, the CDR3 is TGTGCCAGCAGGTTATCCCCGGACTATACGAGCTACGAGCAGTACTTC.